This T cell receptor beta chain was sequenced for a study of blood T cell repertoires in COVID-19. Only one count was recorded for this clone. Generated by immunoSEQ multiplex PCR, the TCRdb table keeps only in-frame clones and is missing some. The sample gives 65,000 or so clones, roughly two thirds of which show up once; over 50% is in the top ten. The V gene lost 6 bases and the J gene lost 5 bases, with 8 bases spanning the gap. The length of the CDR3 is 13 residues. The sequence was collected from a woman in her fifties or sixties who had been exposed to COVID-19. Sequencing was done on a sample of PBMCs or T cells enriched from blood (not recorded which). J is TRBJ1-6 and V is TRBV12-3 or TRBV12-4, with D hard to call. CDR3 residues: CASRRSDNSPLHF. The CDR3 nucleotides are TGTGCCAGCAGACGTAGCGATAATTCACCCCTCCACTTT.